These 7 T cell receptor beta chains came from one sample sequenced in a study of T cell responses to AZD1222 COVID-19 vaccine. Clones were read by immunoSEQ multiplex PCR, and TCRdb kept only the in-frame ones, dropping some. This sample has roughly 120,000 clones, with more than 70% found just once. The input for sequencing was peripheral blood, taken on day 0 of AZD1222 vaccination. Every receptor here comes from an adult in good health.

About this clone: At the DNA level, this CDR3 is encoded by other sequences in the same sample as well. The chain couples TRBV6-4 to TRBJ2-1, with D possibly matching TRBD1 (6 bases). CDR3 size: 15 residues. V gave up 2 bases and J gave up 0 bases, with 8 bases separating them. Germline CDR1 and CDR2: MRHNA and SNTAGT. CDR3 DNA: TGTGCCAGCAGTGACACGGACAGCTCCTACAATGAGCAGTTCTTC. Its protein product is CASSDTDSSYNEQFF.

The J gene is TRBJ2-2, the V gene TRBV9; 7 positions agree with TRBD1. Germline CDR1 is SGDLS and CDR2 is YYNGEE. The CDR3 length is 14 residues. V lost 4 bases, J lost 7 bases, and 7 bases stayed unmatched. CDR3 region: CASSTIQGNGELFF. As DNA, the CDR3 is TGTGCCAGCAGCACGATACAGGGGAACGGGGAGCTGTTTTTT.

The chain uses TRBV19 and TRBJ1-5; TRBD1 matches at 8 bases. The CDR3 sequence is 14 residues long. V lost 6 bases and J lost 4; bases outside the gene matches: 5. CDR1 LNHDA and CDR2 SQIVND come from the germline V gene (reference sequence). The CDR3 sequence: CASSPTGGNQPQHF. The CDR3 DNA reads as TGTGCCAGTAGCCCTACAGGGGGAAATCAGCCCCAGCATTTT. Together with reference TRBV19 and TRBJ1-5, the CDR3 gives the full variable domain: DGGITQSPKYLFRKEGQNVTLSCEQNLNHDAMYWYRQDPGQGLRLIYYSQIVNDFQKGDIAEGYSVSREKKESFPLTVTSAQKNPTAFYLCASSPTGGNQPQHFGDGTRLSIL.

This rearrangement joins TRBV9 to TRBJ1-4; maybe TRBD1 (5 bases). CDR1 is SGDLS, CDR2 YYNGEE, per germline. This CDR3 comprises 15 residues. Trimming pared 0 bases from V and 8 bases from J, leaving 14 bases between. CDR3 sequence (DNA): TGTGCCAGCAGCGTAGAGGGCAGGGCCTGGGAAAAACTGTTTTTT. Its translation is CASSVEGRAWEKLFF.

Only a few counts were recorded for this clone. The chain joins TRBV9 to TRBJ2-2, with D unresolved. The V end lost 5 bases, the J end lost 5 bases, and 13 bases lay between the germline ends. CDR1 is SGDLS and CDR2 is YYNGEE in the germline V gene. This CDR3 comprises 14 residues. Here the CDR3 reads CASRTQEWTGELFF. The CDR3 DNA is TGTGCCAGCAGAACCCAGGAGTGGACCGGGGAGCTGTTTTTT.

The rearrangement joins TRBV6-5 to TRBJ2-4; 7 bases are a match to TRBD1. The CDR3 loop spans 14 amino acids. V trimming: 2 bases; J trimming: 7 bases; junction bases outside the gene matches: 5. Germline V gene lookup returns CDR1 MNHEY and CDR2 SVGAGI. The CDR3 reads CASSYETGANIQYF. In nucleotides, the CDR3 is TGTGCCAGCAGTTACGAAACAGGGGCGAACATTCAGTACTTC.

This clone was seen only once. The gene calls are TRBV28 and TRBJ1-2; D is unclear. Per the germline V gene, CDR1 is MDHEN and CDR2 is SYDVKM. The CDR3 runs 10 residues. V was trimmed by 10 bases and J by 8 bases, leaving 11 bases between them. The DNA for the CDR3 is TGTGCCATAGACTCGGGCGGCTACACCTTC. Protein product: CAIDSGGYTF.